This TCR beta chain was documented in a study of T cell responses to AZD1222 COVID-19 vaccine. Data came from immunoSEQ multiplex PCR; TCRdb stores just in-frame clones and leaves some out. The sample contains some 120,000 clones, 70% to 90% of which appear only once. This CDR3 region has 13 residues. Germline loops: CDR1 LGHDT, CDR2 YNNKEL (reference sequence). J was trimmed by 4 bases and V by 4 bases; bases with no gene match: 3. This clone showed up just once. Its antigen is not known. Findings and caveats of the study: Spike was spanned by vaccine-associated CD4 TCRs, with dominance at 160-218 and 743-854. In the spike-specific TCR repertoire, nearly half reportedly target unmutated variant regions. Clonal diversity was possibly underestimated; the donors were predominantly white British and more often female.

The specimen was peripheral blood, collected on day 0 of AZD1222 vaccination. The receptor's source is an adult in good health. The gene calls are TRBV3-1 (or the pseudogene TRBV3-2) and TRBJ1-2; 7 bases align to TRBD1. The CDR3 here is CASSPTGTYGYTF. The CDR3 DNA reads as TGTGCCAGCAGCCCGACAGGGACCTATGGCTACACCTTC.